Below, 23 T cell receptor beta chains from the same sample are listed, as sequenced in a study of beta chain features in type 1 diabetes. The isolated RNA, all of it, was reverse transcribed, so expressed TCRB transcripts were what got sequenced. The repertoire was sequenced with immunoSEQ multiplex PCR; TCRdb's copy has only in-frame clones and lacks some. The data contain around 180,000 clones, 7.8% of them seen just once; the ten biggest clones take up about 0.9%. Overall study findings and caveats: All four CD4+ subsets of Type 1 diabetes patients contained TCRB CDR3s that were moderately but significantly shorter.

Antigen specificity for these receptors is unknown. Sequencing used central memory CD4+ T cells from blood. The receptors stem from a woman aged 40 to 49 with type 1 diabetes.

The chain links TRBV14 to TRBJ1-2; 11 bases are shared with TRBD1. Trimming took 1 base from V and 3 from J; bases not matched to a gene: 4. This CDR3 is 16 amino acids long. CDR1 SGHDN and CDR2 FVKESK come from the germline V gene. CDR3 amino acids: CASSQGGQGGDYGYTF. The DNA of the CDR3 is TGTGCCAGCAGCCAAGGGGGACAGGGGGGAGACTATGGCTACACCTTC.

This clone was seen many times. V is TRBV7-9 and J is TRBJ1-5, with D perhaps matching TRBD1 (6 bases). CDR1 is SEHNR, CDR2 FQNEAQ, per germline (reference sequence). V lost 5 bases, J lost 9 bases, and 17 bases lay in between. CDR3 length: 14 amino acids. CDR3 DNA: TGTGCCAGCAGCCGACAGGAAAGAGAGTCGCCCCAGCATTTT. It codes for CASSRQERESPQHF.

In its sample, this clone was seen a few times. The genes are TRBV5-6 and TRBJ1-2; the match to TRBD1 covers 7 bases. The V gene's germline CDR1 is SGHDT and CDR2 YYEEEE. The J segment lost 4 bases and the V segment lost 4 bases, leaving 13 bases of the junction unmatched. The length of the CDR3 is 16 residues. CDR3 in amino acids: CASSPETGTAFYGYTF. The DNA of the CDR3 is TGTGCCAGCAGCCCCGAAACAGGGACAGCCTTCTATGGCTACACCTTC.

This clone was seen more than once but under ten times. V and J are TRBV10-3 and TRBJ2-1; maybe TRBD2 (5 bases). Trimming took 9 bases from V and 7 from J, leaving 25 bases between them. Germline V gene lookup returns CDR1 ENHRY and CDR2 SYGVKD. The CDR3 is 16 residues long. The DNA of the CDR3 is TGTGCCATTAAAGCCGGGTCCATAACAAGCGGAAATGAGCAGTTCTTC. Amino acids: CAIKAGSITSGNEQFF.

The V gene is TRBV6-6, the J gene TRBJ1-2; possible D gene TRBD1, 6 bases. The V gene lost 4 bases and the J gene lost 8 bases, with 14 bases spanning the gap. This CDR3 spans 13 amino acids. CDR1 and CDR2 (germline): MNHNY, SVGAGI (reference sequence). Here the CDR3 reads CASSSAGVGGYTF. The CDR3 nucleotides are TGTGCCAGCAGTTCGGCAGGGGTAGGAGGCTACACCTTC.

This sequence joins TRBV7-9 and TRBJ1-2; 9 bases line up with TRBD1. Germline CDR1 is SEHNR and CDR2 is FQNEAQ (reference sequence). V trimming: 7 bases; J trimming: 13 bases; junction bases outside the gene matches: 7. This CDR3 region has 11 residues. CDR3 coding DNA: TGTGCCAGCACCAGGGGACAGGGCGGCACCTTC. It translates to CASTRGQGGTF.

In this sample, this clone turned up a few times. This sequence joins TRBV30 and TRBJ1-2, with TRBD1 matching over 9 bases. The CDR3 totals 13 residues. Germline V gene lookup returns CDR1 GTSNPN and CDR2 SVGIG (reference sequence). V lost 3 bases, J lost 7 bases, and 6 bases stayed unmatched. CDR3 residues: CAWSAGQGPGYTF. The CDR3 region has the DNA TGTGCCTGGAGCGCGGGACAGGGACCTGGCTACACCTTC.

This clone has only a few counts. The chain couples TRBV9 to TRBJ1-2; 7 bases line up with TRBD1. After removal of 1 base from V and 4 bases from J, the junction contained 7 bases not matched to a gene. This CDR3 has 15 amino acids. The V gene's germline CDR1 is SGDLS and CDR2 YYNGEE. Here the CDR3 reads CASSVSFWDSYGYTF. CDR3 nucleotides: TGTGCCAGCAGCGTATCATTCTGGGACAGCTATGGCTACACCTTC.

The rearrangement links TRBV6-5 to TRBJ1-4; the D gene is possibly TRBD1 (5 bases). Trimming stripped 7 bases from V and 3 bases from J, with 12 bases between. CDR3 length: 14 residues. Per the germline V gene, CDR1 is MNHEY and CDR2 is SVGAGI. In DNA form, the CDR3 reads TGTGCCAGCACTTCGAGACAGTCTAATGAAAAACTGTTTTTT. It encodes CASTSRQSNEKLFF.

The chain carries TRBV7-9 and TRBJ1-4, with TRBD1 matching 8 bases. V gave up 0 bases and J gave up 8 bases; unmatched junction bases: 5. Per the germline V gene, CDR1 is SEHNR and CDR2 is FQNEAQ (reference sequence). The CDR3 runs 15 residues. The CDR3 loop is CASSLAQGADEKLFF. In nucleotides, the CDR3 is TGTGCCAGCAGCTTAGCGCAGGGGGCAGACGAAAAACTGTTTTTT.

This clone was seen only a few times. The chain recombines TRBV9 with TRBJ1-1, with D perhaps matching TRBD1 (6 bases). Trimming shortened V by 3 bases and J by 4 bases, and 10 bases separated the two germline ends. Germline loops: CDR1 SGDLS, CDR2 YYNGEE. The CDR3 has 13 amino acids. The CDR3 sequence: CASSGETGTEAFF. CDR3 coding DNA: TGTGCCAGCAGCGGGGAGACAGGCACTGAAGCTTTCTTT.

V gene TRBV7-8 combines with J gene TRBJ2-3; 11 bases align to TRBD2. Germline CDR1 and CDR2: SGHVS and FQNEAQ. This CDR3 is 18 amino acids long. The V segment lost 6 bases and the J segment 2 bases; nucleotides outside the gene matches: 13. The CDR3 here is CASRPLPETSGNTDTQYF. The CDR3 DNA reads as TGTGCCAGCAGGCCCCTACCCGAGACTAGCGGGAACACAGATACGCAGTATTTT. The full variable domain, completed using reference TRBV7-8 and TRBJ2-3, is GAGVSQSPRYKVAKRGQDVALRCDPISGHVSLFWYQQALGQGPEFLTYFQNEAQLDKSGLPSDRFFAERPEGSVSTLKIQRTQQEDSAVYLCASRPLPETSGNTDTQYFGPGTRLTVL.

Details on this clone: A read error may produce the germline difference seen at one junction end. The CDR3 DNA sequence: TGTGCTAGCAGCCTTGGGCGAAACACCGGGGAGCTGTTTTTT. It codes for CASSLGRNTGELFF. The rearrangement links TRBV7-7 to TRBJ2-2, with D unresolved. Germline CDR1 is SSHAT and CDR2 is FNYEAQ (reference sequence). This CDR3 contains 14 residues.

CDR3 nucleotide sequence: TGCGCCAGCAGCTTGGCCGGGGGGATTTATTCACCCCTCCACTTT. Protein: CASSLAGGIYSPLHF. The rearrangement joins TRBV5-1 to TRBJ1-6, with a tentative D call TRBD1 (5 bases). This CDR3 is 15 amino acids long. In germline, CDR1 is SGHRS, CDR2 YFSETQ. V gave up 0 bases and J gave up 8 bases, with 12 bases separating them.

In this sample, this clone turned up many times. The J gene is TRBJ2-5, the V gene TRBV30; 8 bases agree with TRBD2. The CDR3 is 14 residues long. V was pared by 0 bases and J by 7 bases, with 7 bases of the junction left unmatched. Per the germline V gene, CDR1 is GTSNPN and CDR2 is SVGIG (reference sequence). The CDR3 loop is CAWSVAGVEGTQYF. CDR3 nucleotide sequence: TGTGCCTGGAGTGTAGCGGGAGTAGAGGGGACCCAGTACTTC.

The chain carries TRBV4-1 and TRBJ1-6; D not resolved. Per the germline V gene, CDR1 is MGHRA and CDR2 is YSYEKL. Trimming removed 0 bases from V and 7 bases from J, with 4 bases in between. This CDR3 has 13 residues. The CDR3 loop reads CASSQEANSPLHF. CDR3 nucleotides: TGCGCCAGCAGCCAAGAAGCGAATTCACCCCTCCACTTT.

This clone came up a few times. V and J are TRBV5-6 and TRBJ2-6; 7 bases are a match to TRBD2. The trim removed 8 bases at V and 2 bases at J, leaving 13 bases unmatched. The CDR3 is 17 residues long. Per the germline V gene, CDR1 is SGHDT and CDR2 is YYEEEE. In DNA form, the CDR3 reads TGTGCCAGTATCAAGATCCGGGGGGTCGCTGGGGCCAACGTCCTGACTTTC. This gives the protein CASIKIRGVAGANVLTF.

This clone has only a few counts. The DNA for the CDR3 is TGTGCCAGCAGTTTTGGACAGAGCCCTCTCTACGAGCAGTACTTC. Its protein product is CASSFGQSPLYEQYF. The rearrangement uses TRBV28 and TRBJ2-7; possible D gene TRBD1, 6 bases. Trimming cost V 3 bases and J 3 bases, with 15 bases left between them. The CDR3 runs 15 residues. The germline V gene encodes CDR1 MDHEN and CDR2 SYDVKM.

This clone was found a few times. The CDR3 DNA follows: TGCGCCAGCAGCCAAGACGGGAGTGGACAAAGCACAGATACGCAGTATTTT. Translation: CASSQDGSGQSTDTQYF. This chain uses TRBV4-3 with TRBJ2-3; D is possibly TRBD2 (6 bases). The CDR3 spans 17 residues. Deletions cut 0 bases from V and 0 bases from J, with 13 bases between. CDR1 is LGHNA and CDR2 is YSLEER in the germline V gene.

This chain connects TRBV4-3 to TRBJ1-2; no firm D call. The CDR3 loop spans 14 amino acids. The V gene's germline CDR1 is LGHNA and CDR2 YSLEER. Deletions cut 0 bases from V and 6 bases from J, with 11 bases between. The CDR3 DNA reads TGCGCCAGCAGCCAAGATGTGGGAGTTCATGGCTACACCTTC. Translated: CASSQDVGVHGYTF.

There are a few counts of this clone. The chain joins TRBV14 to TRBJ1-2, with TRBD1 identical over 9 bases. J was trimmed by 6 bases and V by 4 bases; bases with no gene match: 6. The CDR3 spans 14 residues. The germline gives CDR1 SGHDN, CDR2 FVKESK. This CDR3 reads CASSLRDRVNGYTF. The CDR3 DNA follows: TGTGCCAGCAGCCTTCGGGACAGGGTTAATGGCTACACCTTC.

This sequence joins TRBV5-4 and TRBJ2-1; D is perhaps TRBD1 (5 bases). Germline V gene data show CDR1 as SGHNT and CDR2 as YYREEE (reference sequence). The V end lost 3 bases, the J end lost 1 base, and 14 bases lay between the germline ends. The CDR3 sequence is 16 residues long. CDR3 loop: CASSSGQGRSYNEQFF. CDR3 nucleotide sequence: TGTGCCAGCAGCTCGGGCCAGGGCCGATCCTACAATGAGCAGTTCTTC. Full variable domain (remainder filled in from reference TRBV5-4 and TRBJ2-1): ETGVTQSPTHLIKTRGQQVTLRCSSQSGHNTVSWYQQALGQGPQFIFQYYREEENGRGNFPPRFSGLQFPNYSSELNVNALELDDSALYLCASSSGQGRSYNEQFFGPGTRLTVL.

This clone was detected many times. V gene TRBV7-9 combines with J gene TRBJ2-5, with D hard to call. CDR1 and CDR2 from the germline V gene are SEHNR and FQNEAQ (reference sequence). V shed 5 bases and J shed 0 bases, with 4 bases lying between them. The CDR3 has 12 residues. CDR3 residues: CASSPYQETQYF. CDR3 bases: TGTGCCAGCAGCCCGTACCAAGAGACCCAGTACTTC.